A selection of T cell receptor beta chains follows, all from one sample in a study of OX40 agonist ivuxolimab in advanced cancers. The assay was immunoSEQ multiplex PCR, and TCRdb's table has in-frame clones only and misses some. The table has approximately 89,000 clones, roughly 90% seen once. Here the sequenced sample was CD4+ or CD8+ T cells sorted from blood, taken in a trial of the OX40 agonist ivuxolimab. These receptor sequences come from an adult with an advanced solid tumor such as melanoma, head and neck, liver or kidney cancer. The conserved cysteine and the conserved F or W are not part of the CDR3 here. Each record gives: J gene, V gene, CDR3 length, CDR3 protein.

TRBJ2-7	TRBV5-6	13	ASSTIGGGAYEQY
TRBJ1-5	TRBV13	14	ASSLRTGGSNQPQH
TRBJ1-1	TRBV18	11	ASSLSKGTEAF
TRBJ1-6	TRBV2	13	ASSEIGSYNSPLH
TRBJ2-7	TRBV15	14	ATSRVIGGLSREQY
TRBJ1-1	TRBV19	13	ASSIDGQGYTEAF
TRBJ2-2	TRBV5-1	12	ASSPEGGTGELF
TRBJ2-3	TRBV11-1	13	ASSLRGNPTDTQY
TRBJ1-3	TRBV2	13	ASSLNGQGRNTIY
TRBJ1-1	TRBV18	12	ASSPPGGNTEAF
TRBJ2-7	TRBV11-2	13	ASSSLAGPAGEQY
TRBJ2-5	TRBV7-9	9	ASSSQETQY
TRBJ2-5	TRBV18	14	ASSPGLAGNWETQY
TRBJ1-4	TRBV5-1	13	ASSSQLVPNEKLF
TRBJ2-1	TRBV28	14	ASRKQGRGGPNEQF
TRBJ2-2	TRBV7-2	14	ASRLAGTTNTGELF
TRBJ1-3	TRBV5-6	12	ASSVAGARNTIY
TRBJ1-6	TRBV30	12	ACMTGVFGSPLH
TRBJ1-2	TRBV5-4	12	ASSPPTGGYGYT
TRBJ2-4	TRBV19	11	ASSIGIQDIQY
TRBJ1-4	TRBV19	12	ASRPDSLNEKLF
TRBJ2-3	TRBV5-1	14	ASSLRGLLNTDTQY
TRBJ2-3	TRBV5-1	12	ASHATGLSDTQY
TRBJ1-1	TRBV29-1	12	SVDEATGNTEAF
TRBJ2-1	TRBV9	16	ASSVGLLSSGRRNEQF
TRBJ1-5	TRBV29-1	12	SVGGDRGGQPQH
TRBJ1-3	TRBV7-2	11	ASSFVLGNTIY
TRBJ1-4	TRBV5-6	15	ASSLLGSSPTNEKLF
TRBJ2-3	TRBV9	14	ASSVGGSISTDTQY
TRBJ1-5	TRBV30	11	AWSAGSKEPQH
TRBJ2-5	TRBV7-3	12	ASSGTGELETQY
TRBJ2-7	TRBV6-1	10	ASLLNAAEQY
TRBJ2-1	TRBV5-1	11	ASGQDPVDEQF
TRBJ2-3	TRBV25-1	14	ASSRVAGAFTDTQY
TRBJ1-5	TRBV19	14	ASSIGSGRSNQPQH
TRBJ2-1	TRBV4-2	13	ASSSGGAGYNEQF
TRBJ1-4	TRBV4-1	13	ASSEPGQVNEKLF
TRBJ2-1	TRBV27	15	ASSPIPGGLSYNEQF
TRBJ1-3	TRBV5-1	11	ASSFQSGNTIY
TRBJ1-2	TRBV12-5	15	ASGLVSSGTPVDGYT
TRBJ1-1	TRBV7-2	12	ASSPGGGYFEAF
TRBJ2-7	TRBV19	11	ASSILGEGEQY
TRBJ2-1	TRBV9	10	ASSQNKGREF
TRBJ2-3	TRBV15	17	ATSRDFGRGVPSTDTQY
TRBJ2-3	TRBV9	11	ASSVPPRGMQY